The TCR beta chain under discussion was sequenced for a study of CD4 T cells in relation to SARS-CoV-2 and coronaviruses. CD4+ T cells from unexposed donors were obtained before the COVID-19 pandemic (2011-2018). Trimming removed 4 bases from V and 5 bases from J, with 15 bases in between. Germline lookup yields CDR1 LGHNA and CDR2 YNFKEQ. The CDR3 extends over 14 amino acids. The table came from immunoSEQ multiplex PCR; TCRdb's copy has only in-frame clones and leaves some out. The repertoire consists of tens of thousands of clones, with roughly 93% occurring once and the leading ten covering approximately 0.21%.

This receptor was taken from a human donor in good health. The chain combines TRBV4-2 with TRBJ2-7; possibly TRBD2 for D (6 bases). The specimen was naive CD4+ T cells from PBMCs. The subset here: naive CD4+ T cells isolated by negative enrichment. CDR3 nucleotide sequence: TGTGCCAGCAGCCTCACGACTAGAAAAGACGAGCAGTACTTC. This sequence encodes CASSLTTRKDEQYF.